The 13 T cell receptor beta chains presented below share a single source sample, sequenced in a study of blood T cell repertoires in COVID-19. Assay: immunoSEQ multiplex PCR; the TCRdb copy retains only in-frame clones and omits some. The table lists some 130,000 clones, roughly 80% of them singletons. The sequenced sample consisted of PBMCs or T cells enriched from blood (not recorded which). These receptors all come from a man younger than 45 who had recovered from COVID-19.

This clone was picked up a small number of times. The V call is TRBV12-3 or TRBV12-4, the J call TRBJ2-2; D remains unclear. Deletions cut 3 bases from V and 4 bases from J, with 6 bases between. The CDR3 runs to 13 residues. The CDR3 DNA follows: TGTGCCAGCAGTTTTCTCGGCACCGGGGAGCTGTTTTTT. This sequence encodes CASSFLGTGELFF.

V is TRBV11-2 and J is TRBJ2-3, with 14 bases lining up with TRBD2. Germline V gene sequence: CDR1 SGHAT, CDR2 FQNNGV. The CDR3 covers 19 residues. The junction had 11 bases not matched to a gene; V was cut back by 1 base and J by 5 bases. The CDR3 DNA follows: TGTGCCAGCAGCTTAGGCCTCACGACTAGCGGGAGGGTGAAAGATACGCAGTATTTT. Translating gives CASSLGLTTSGRVKDTQYF.

The chain uses TRBV3-1 (or the pseudogene TRBV3-2) and TRBJ2-2, with no clear D. Germline loops: CDR1 LGHDT, CDR2 YNNKEL (reference sequence). CDR3 length: 13 residues. V lost 2 bases, J lost 5 bases, and 6 bases lay in between. CDR3 amino acids: CASSQKTTGELFF. In DNA form, the CDR3 reads TGTGCCAGCAGCCAAAAAACAACCGGGGAGCTGTTTTTT.

The rearrangement links TRBV19 to TRBJ2-1; tentative D call: TRBD2 (5 bases). The CDR3 totals 15 residues. Germline V lookup: CDR1 LNHDA, CDR2 SQIVND (reference sequence). V gave up 4 bases and J gave up 4 bases, with 14 bases separating them. Here the CDR3 reads CASSTLGTSYNEQFF. The DNA for the CDR3 is TGTGCCAGTAGTACACTGGGAACTAGTTACAATGAGCAGTTCTTC.

The chain joins TRBV7-9 to TRBJ2-5, with D possibly being TRBD2 (6 bases). Germline V gene lookup returns CDR1 SEHNR and CDR2 FQNEAQ (reference sequence). Trimming cost V 3 bases and J 9 bases, with 8 bases left between them. The CDR3 totals 11 residues. The CDR3 reads CASSLREAQYF. The CDR3 nucleotides read TGTGCCAGCAGCTTGAGGGAGGCCCAGTACTTC.

This clone was seen just once. The rearrangement joins TRBV7-9 to TRBJ1-4; D gene ambiguous. The germline gives CDR1 SEHNR, CDR2 FQNEAQ (reference sequence). V was pared by 5 bases and J by 2 bases, with 12 bases between. The CDR3 is made up of 15 amino acids. In nucleotides, the CDR3 is TGTGCCAGCAGCCCCCTTTTGGGCACTAATGAAAAACTGTTTTTT. It specifies CASSPLLGTNEKLFF.

This clone has more than one count but fewer than ten. The chain combines TRBV21-1 with TRBJ1-1; the table's D call, TRBD1, was not checked against the DNA. TRBV21-1 is a pseudogene segment. CDR3 length equals 14 residues. Here the CDR3 DNA reads TGTGCCAATCGGGACAGGACGGAGAACACTGAAGCTTTCTTT. Its protein product is CANRDRTENTEAFF.

The chain is built from TRBV30 and TRBJ2-3; 11 bases line up with TRBD2. In germline, CDR1 is GTSNPN, CDR2 SVGIG (reference sequence). V gave up 2 bases and J gave up 5 bases; unmatched junction bases: 12. The CDR3 spans 17 residues. The CDR3 region is CAWSPQNSGRALDTQYF. As DNA, the CDR3 is TGTGCCTGGAGTCCCCAGAATAGCGGGAGGGCCTTAGATACGCAGTATTTT.

V usage is TRBV30 and J usage is TRBJ2-3; 10 bases are shared with TRBD2. Germline CDR1 GTSNPN, CDR2 SVGIG (reference sequence). This CDR3 is built from 16 residues. V was pared by 1 base and J by 2 bases, with 6 bases of the junction left unmatched. The chain's CDR3 is CAWSGGTSAATDTQYF. The CDR3 bases are TGTGCCTGGAGTGGGGGGACTAGCGCCGCCACAGATACGCAGTATTTT.

The V gene is TRBV11-3, the J gene TRBJ2-3; 14 bases line up with TRBD2. Germline CDR1 reads SGHNT; CDR2 reads YENEEA. J lost 3 bases, V lost 4 bases, and 9 bases had no gene match. CDR3 length: 18 amino acids. CDR3 in amino acids: CASSSGTSGSLRTDTQYF. The CDR3 DNA reads TGTGCCAGCAGCTCTGGGACTAGCGGGAGTTTAAGGACAGATACGCAGTATTTT.

This chain connects TRBV6-5 to TRBJ1-3; D is unclear. CDR3 length equals 13 residues. CDR1 MNHEY and CDR2 SVGAGI come from the germline V gene. Trimming shortened V by 8 bases and J by 4 bases, and 12 bases separated the two germline ends. The CDR3 spells CASVSRSGNTIYF. The CDR3 DNA reads as TGTGCCAGCGTCAGTCGTTCAGGAAACACCATATATTTT.

This clone was seen a few times. The chain links TRBV7-9 to TRBJ1-2, with 10 positions matching TRBD1. The V gene's germline CDR1 is SEHNR and CDR2 FQNEAQ (reference sequence). This CDR3 comprises 14 residues. Trimming removed 4 bases from V and 6 bases from J; junction bases left unmatched: 5. The CDR3 is CASSSRDRGDGYTF. CDR3 nucleotides: TGTGCCAGCAGCTCCCGGGACAGGGGAGATGGCTACACCTTC.

A remark on this clone: This may be a read error, as it is one base from a much larger clone. The genes are TRBV7-9 and TRBJ2-5; 7 nucleotides agree with TRBD1. The CDR3 has 14 amino acids. The V gene's germline CDR1 is SEHNR and CDR2 FQNEAQ (reference sequence). Trimming at V came to 5 bases and at J to 1 base, leaving 4 bases not matched to a gene. The CDR3 sequence: CASSPTGPQETQYF. CDR3 in DNA: TGTGCCAGCAGCCCGACAGGGCCCCAAGAGACCCAGTACTTC.